The table lists the clone carrying this TCR beta chain with a count of one. The antigen is unknown. One end of the junction varies from germline; a read error may be responsible. CDR3 size: 16 residues. Germline values: CDR1 MGHRA, CDR2 YSYEKL. This specimen belongs to a study of regulatory and conventional T cells in RAG deficiency. Overall study findings and caveats: These Omenn syndrome Treg sorts may hold peripherally activated cells instead. In Omenn syndrome, Treg and Tconv repertoires overlapped >85%.

The table came from immunoSEQ multiplex PCR; TCRdb's copy has only in-frame clones and leaves some out. The data hold 20,000 to 25,000 clones, with around 95% observed a single time. Genomic DNA came from blood conventional CD4+ T cells gated CD25-low CD127-high. The same sample was also studied in work on regulatory T cells. That work contributes: The PCR used 52 TRBV and 13 TRBJ primers.

The chain combines TRBV4-1 with TRBJ2-1, with 13 nucleotides matching TRBD2. This TCR came from a human donor in good health. The specimen sequenced was CD25- CD4+ T cells sorted from blood. CDR3 in DNA: TGCGCCAGCAGCTTGGGGACTAGCGGGACCTACCATGAGCAGTTCTTC. It translates to CASSLGTSGTYHEQFF.